Sequencing of this TCR beta chain was carried out in a study of T cell changes during pregnancy in multiple sclerosis. Clones were sequenced by immunoSEQ multiplex PCR, and TCRdb holds only the in-frame ones, with some missing. The table includes about 60,000 clones, roughly 90% detected once. This clone was found once. Trimming pared 2 bases from V and 4 bases from J, leaving 13 bases between. The length of the CDR3 is 15 residues. The germline CDR1 and CDR2 sequences are SGDLS and YYNGEE. The sample here was peripheral blood, taken before pregnancy. The chain links TRBV9 to TRBJ1-3; weak D call: TRBD1 (5 bases). This clonotype was obtained from a female donor with multiple sclerosis, enrolled in a pregnancy study. In DNA form, the CDR3 reads TGTGCCAGCAGCGTCCACCAGGGTGCCGGAAACACCATATATTTT. Its protein is CASSVHQGAGNTIYF.